The 27 T cell receptor beta chains presented below share a single source sample, sequenced in a study of T cell responses to AZD1222 COVID-19 vaccine. Produced via immunoSEQ multiplex PCR; TCRdb's table is partial and in-frame only. The sample lists roughly 130,000 clones; around 90% were seen once. The sequencing here drew on peripheral blood, taken on day 0 of AZD1222 vaccination. The receptors here all came from an adult in good health.

The chain has TRBV5-5 and TRBJ1-1; D is uncertain. The CDR3 extends over 13 amino acids. The V end was cut by 4 bases, the J end by 0 bases, with 7 bases between. The germline V gene has CDR1 SGHKS and CDR2 YYEKEE (reference sequence). The CDR3 is CASSRQLNTEAFF. The CDR3 bases are TGTGCCAGCAGCCGGCAGTTGAACACTGAAGCTTTCTTT. Together with reference TRBV5-5 and TRBJ1-1, the CDR3 gives the full variable domain: DAGVTQSPTHLIKTRGQQVTLRCSPISGHKSVSWYQQVLGQGPQFIFQYYEKEERGRGNFPDRFSARQFPNYSSELNVNALLLGDSALYLCASSRQLNTEAFFGQGTRLTVV.

Written as DNA, the CDR3 is TGTGCCAGCAGCTTAGTTGGGACAGGGGGAGCAGATACGCAGTATTTT. Residues: CASSLVGTGGADTQYF. This chain connects TRBV11-2 to TRBJ2-3, with 11 bases identical to TRBD1. The CDR3 contains 16 residues. V gave up 1 base and J gave up 4 bases; unmatched junction bases: 4. The V gene's germline CDR1 is SGHAT and CDR2 FQNNGV.

The chain links TRBV7-9 to TRBJ2-1; 7 bases are shared with TRBD2. CDR3 length: 13 amino acids. Germline assignment: CDR1 SEHNR and CDR2 FQNEAQ (reference sequence). V was clipped by 6 bases and J by 6 bases; unmatched bases: 5. CDR3 amino acids: CASSAGRVNEQFF. The CDR3 region has the DNA TGTGCCAGCAGTGCGGGGAGGGTCAATGAGCAGTTCTTC.

The genes are TRBV7-2 and TRBJ2-7, with D perhaps matching TRBD1 (6 bases). Germline V gene lookup returns CDR1 SGHTA and CDR2 FQGNSA. V lost 4 bases to trimming and J lost 1 base, with 8 bases between them. CDR3 length: 13 residues. The chain's CDR3 is CASSSTGSYEQYF. DNA for the CDR3: TGTGCCAGCAGCTCCACAGGGTCCTACGAGCAGTACTTC. The full variable domain, in which reference TRBV7-2 and TRBJ2-7 provide the parts outside the CDR3, is GAGVSQSPSNKVTEKGKDVELRCDPISGHTALYWYRQSLGQGLEFLIYFQGNSAPDKSGLPSDRFSAERTGGSVSTLTIQRTQQEDSAVYLCASSSTGSYEQYFGPGTRLTVT.

This clone occurred a few times. The V and J genes are TRBV2 and TRBJ1-3; TRBD1 matches 8 bases. This CDR3 is 15 amino acids long. Looked up from germline, CDR1 is SNHLY and CDR2 is FYNNEI. Losses at the gene ends were 4 bases for V and 3 bases for J; bases not matched to a gene: 5. Here the CDR3 DNA reads TGTGCCAGCAGTGTGGGACAGGCTGTTGGAAACACCATATATTTT. Protein: CASSVGQAVGNTIYF.

The V call is TRBV5-1, the J call TRBJ2-3, with D unclear. The CDR3 consists of 15 residues. Trimming cost V 0 bases and J 2 bases, with 10 bases left between them. Germline V gene lookup returns CDR1 SGHRS and CDR2 YFSETQ. The CDR3 region is CASSLVGQYTDTQYF. The DNA of the CDR3 is TGCGCCAGCAGCTTGGTGGGCCAGTACACAGATACGCAGTATTTT.

The chain has TRBV7-9 and TRBJ1-2, with TRBD1 identical over 8 bases. This CDR3 has 14 residues. Germline CDR1 and CDR2: SEHNR and FQNEAQ (reference sequence). Trimming cost V 6 bases and J 5 bases; bases outside gene matches: 8. The CDR3 spells CASSPDRVLYGYTF. For the CDR3, the DNA is TGTGCCAGCAGTCCGGACAGGGTCTTATATGGCTACACCTTC.

The chain couples TRBV5-1 to TRBJ1-4, with D tentatively TRBD1 (5 bases). Trimming took off 4 bases at V and 0 bases at J, with 13 bases between the two ends. The V gene's germline CDR1 is SGHRS and CDR2 YFSETQ. This CDR3 comprises 16 residues. CDR3 region: CASSPRQTATNEKLFF. The CDR3 nucleotides read TGCGCCAGCAGCCCACGACAGACCGCAACTAATGAAAAACTGTTTTTT. The full variable domain, in which reference TRBV5-1 and TRBJ1-4 provide the parts outside the CDR3, is KAGVTQTPRYLIKTRGQQVTLSCSPISGHRSVSWYQQTPGQGLQFLFEYFSETQRNKGNFPGRFSGRQFSNSRSEMNVSTLELGDSALYLCASSPRQTATNEKLFFGSGTQLSVL.

The gene calls are TRBV6-4 and TRBJ2-1; D gene ambiguous. The length of the CDR3 is 13 residues. The germline V and J ends were trimmed by 4 bases and 10 bases, with 14 bases remaining between them. Germline values: CDR1 MRHNA, CDR2 SNTAGT. The CDR3 DNA is TGTGCCAGCAGTGTGGGCTCCGGCACGGAGCAGTTCTTC. This sequence encodes CASSVGSGTEQFF.

As regards this clone: The sample contains more than one DNA sequence encoding this CDR3. The rearrangement joins TRBV7-2 to TRBJ1-5; D is uncertain. The CDR3 spans 13 residues. The V gene's germline CDR1 is SGHTA and CDR2 FQGNSA. The germline V and J ends were trimmed by 5 bases and 1 base, with 6 bases remaining between them. CDR3 in amino acids: CASSLESNQPQHF. The CDR3, as DNA: TGTGCCAGCAGCCTGGAGAGCAATCAGCCCCAGCATTTT.

CDR3 bases: TGTGCCAGCAGACCCTGGAACACCGGGGAGCTGTTTTTT. Residues: CASRPWNTGELFF. The V and J genes are TRBV12-3 or TRBV12-4 and TRBJ2-2; the D is unclear. V lost 6 bases and J 1 base, leaving 6 bases between the germline ends. CDR3 length equals 13 residues.

The rearrangement joins TRBV5-4 to TRBJ1-2; D remains unclear. CDR3 size: 15 residues. Germline V lookup: CDR1 SGHNT, CDR2 YYREEE (reference sequence). V gave up 3 bases and J gave up 4 bases, with 16 bases separating them. The CDR3 DNA is TGTGCCAGCAGCTACACTCTAGGGATGCGCTATGGCTACACCTTC. This encodes CASSYTLGMRYGYTF.

The chain recombines TRBV29-1 with TRBJ1-2; D unresolved. The CDR3 runs 12 residues. Trimming took 5 bases from V and 8 from J, leaving 15 bases between them. Germline lookup yields CDR1 SQVTM and CDR2 ANQGSEA. The CDR3 loop reads CSVQSQFWGYTF. CDR3 DNA sequence: TGCAGCGTTCAATCCCAGTTTTGGGGCTACACCTTC. The whole variable domain, filled in from reference TRBV29-1 and TRBJ1-2, reads SAVISQKPSRDICQRGTSLTIQCQVDSQVTMMFWYRQQPGQSLTLIATANQGSEATYESGFVIDKFPISRPNLTFSTLTVSNMSPEDSSIYLCSVQSQFWGYTFGSGTRLTVV.

The chain combines TRBV6-1 with TRBJ2-7, with D maybe TRBD2 (5 bases). Deletions cut 2 bases from V and 6 bases from J, with 11 bases between. The CDR3 totals 13 residues. CDR1 is MNHNS, CDR2 SASEGT, per germline. DNA of the CDR3: TGTGCCAGCAGTGAACTCAGGAGGCTCGAGCAGTACTTC. This gives the protein CASSELRRLEQYF.

J is TRBJ1-5 and V is TRBV7-2; D not certain. The CDR3 runs 12 residues. V was cut by 6 bases and J by 7 bases, with 10 bases left in between. CDR1 is SGHTA, CDR2 FQGNSA, per germline. The CDR3 here is CASRIMEQPQHF. The CDR3 DNA is TGTGCCAGCAGGATAATGGAGCAGCCCCAGCATTTT.

In this sample, this clone turned up once. V is TRBV5-4 and J is TRBJ2-2; 8 nucleotides line up with TRBD1. The germline gives CDR1 SGHNT, CDR2 YYREEE (reference sequence). The junction had 3 bases not matched to a gene; V was cut back by 4 bases and J by 1 base. The CDR3 has 15 residues. The CDR3 protein is CASSGDRRNTGELFF. The CDR3 DNA reads TGTGCCAGCAGCGGGGACAGGAGGAACACCGGGGAGCTGTTTTTT. Filled out from reference TRBV5-4 and TRBJ2-2, the complete variable domain reads ETGVTQSPTHLIKTRGQQVTLRCSSQSGHNTVSWYQQALGQGPQFIFQYYREEENGRGNFPPRFSGLQFPNYSSELNVNALELDDSALYLCASSGDRRNTGELFFGEGSRLTVL.

The chain combines TRBV5-4 with TRBJ2-7; 16 bases line up with TRBD2. This CDR3 region has 16 residues. J was trimmed by 2 bases and V by 4 bases; bases with no gene match: 3. Germline assignment: CDR1 SGHNT and CDR2 YYREEE (reference sequence). The CDR3 DNA reads as TGTGCCAGCAGCCCCGGGACTAGCGGGGGGGCCTACGAGCAGTACTTC. Residues: CASSPGTSGGAYEQYF.

The chain links TRBV6-6 to TRBJ2-3; 7 bases are a match to TRBD2. CDR3 length: 12 residues. With V trimmed by 8 bases and J by 14 bases, 13 bases remained unmatched. Per germline, CDR1 MNHNY and CDR2 SVGAGI (reference sequence). CDR3 protein: CASSPSGFVGYF. The CDR3 bases are TGTGCCAGCTCACCTAGCGGCTTCGTGGGGTATTTT.

The V and J genes are TRBV10-1 and TRBJ1-2; the D gene is possibly TRBD1 (5 bases). Trimming cost V 1 base and J 8 bases, with 11 bases left between them. Looked up from germline, CDR1 is WNHNN and CDR2 is SYGVQD (reference sequence). The CDR3 length is 13 residues. The CDR3 DNA sequence: TGCGCCAGCAGTGAGTGGAGTCGGGGCGGCTACACCTTC. Translating gives CASSEWSRGGYTF.

The V call is TRBV19, the J call TRBJ2-7; no definite D call. Looked up from germline, CDR1 is LNHDA and CDR2 is SQIVND (reference sequence). This CDR3 contains 13 residues. With 10 bases removed from V and 2 bases from J, the gap between germline ends came to 15 bases. The CDR3 coding sequence is TGTGCCACCTCCGGGCCTAACACCTACGAGCAGTACTTC. It specifies CATSGPNTYEQYF.

This clone showed up just a few times. V and J are TRBV10-2 and TRBJ2-2, with a tentative D call TRBD2 (6 bases). The V and J ends lost 7 bases and 6 bases respectively, with 15 bases between them. Germline V gives CDR1 WSHSY, CDR2 SAAADI. There are 14 residues in the CDR3. CDR3 DNA sequence: TGCGCCAGCACCGCAGTTAGCGGCGCCGGGGAGCTGTTTTTT. Its protein is CASTAVSGAGELFF.

This sequence joins TRBV6-2 or TRBV6-3 and TRBJ1-4; 7 bases align to TRBD1. In germline, CDR1 is MNHEY, CDR2 SVGEGT. The CDR3 runs to 15 residues. The V segment lost 2 bases and the J segment 8 bases; nucleotides outside the gene matches: 8. CDR3 loop: CASSYPRGNREKLFF. DNA of the CDR3: TGTGCCAGCAGTTACCCCAGGGGGAATCGAGAAAAACTGTTTTTT.

The rearrangement uses TRBV19 and TRBJ2-1; D is unclear. The V gene lost 4 bases and the J gene lost 6 bases, with 10 bases spanning the gap. Looked up from germline, CDR1 is LNHDA and CDR2 is SQIVND (reference sequence). The CDR3 has 13 residues. The CDR3 region has the DNA TGTGCCAGTAGTACAATTACGGGCAATGAGCAGTTCTTC. Encoded protein: CASSTITGNEQFF.

This clone appeared a few times. The CDR3 DNA sequence: TGTGCCAGCTCACCAAGGGGACAGGGCGGTGCCAGTGAGCAGTTCTTC. Amino acids: CASSPRGQGGASEQFF. This rearrangement joins TRBV18 to TRBJ2-1; TRBD1 matches at 9 bases. The V and J ends lost 2 bases and 9 bases, in that order; junction bases with no gene match: 11. The CDR3 extends over 16 amino acids. Germline loops: CDR1 KGHSH, CDR2 LQKENI. The full variable domain, in which reference TRBV18 and TRBJ2-1 provide the parts outside the CDR3, is NAGVMQNPRHLVRRRGQEARLRCSPMKGHSHVYWYRQLPEEGLKFMVYLQKENIIDESGMPKERFSAEFPKEGPSILRIQQVVRGDSAAYFCASSPRGQGGASEQFFGPGTRLTVL.

The rearrangement uses TRBV19 and TRBJ1-6; 8 positions match TRBD1. V lost 2 bases to trimming and J lost 7 bases; unmatched junction nucleotides: 16. CDR1 and CDR2 from the germline V gene are LNHDA and SQIVND (reference sequence). CDR3 size: 19 residues. CDR3 bases: TGTGCCAGTAGTATATCCGGGCAGGGGGCCGCTATTAAGAATTCACCCCTCCACTTT. Translation: CASSISGQGAAIKNSPLHF.

In this sample, this clone turned up a few times. V is TRBV3-1 (or the pseudogene TRBV3-2) and J is TRBJ2-2; D is perhaps TRBD1 or TRBD2 (6 bases each). V was cut by 6 bases and J by 3 bases, with 14 bases left in between. The CDR3 runs to 15 residues. Germline V gene sequence: CDR1 LGHDT, CDR2 YNNKEL (reference sequence). The DNA for the CDR3 is TGTGCCAGCAGTCCGAGGGGGGCGGACACCGGGGAGCTGTTTTTT. As protein: CASSPRGADTGELFF.

The V gene is TRBV27, the J gene TRBJ1-1; D perhaps matches TRBD1 (5 bases). This CDR3 is 13 amino acids long. V was trimmed by 4 bases and J by 7 bases, leaving 13 bases between them. Germline values: CDR1 MNHEY, CDR2 SMNVEV (reference sequence). The CDR3 loop reads CASSSRGRFEAFF. Here the CDR3 DNA reads TGTGCCAGCAGTTCTCGGGGGAGGTTTGAAGCTTTCTTT.